The rows below give T cell receptor beta chains drawn from one sample of a study of blood T cell repertoires in COVID-19. The protocol was immunoSEQ multiplex PCR, while the TCRdb copy is restricted to in-frame clones and leaves out a portion. In the table there are approximately 160,000 clones, around nine tenths of which are singletons. Sequencing was done on a sample of peripheral blood. The receptors come from a man between 60 and 70 years old with COVID-19, enrolled during active disease. The CDR3 runs from the conserved cysteine through the conserved F or W. D genes are given only for firm matches. The size field is filled for only some rows; it gives once, few, many or a size class.

d_call: .
v_call: TRBV7-9
clone_size: .
j_call: TRBJ1-1
cdr3_aa: CASSLSVNTEAFF
cdr3_nt: TGTGCCAGCAGCTTATCAGTGAACACTGAAGCTTTCTTT

d_call: .
v_call: TRBV10-3
clone_size: .
j_call: TRBJ1-6
cdr3_aa: CAISESSVAPLHF
cdr3_nt: TGTGCCATCAGTGAGTCCTCTGTAGCGCCCCTCCACTTT

d_call: TRBD2
v_call: TRBV7-2
clone_size: .
j_call: TRBJ2-2
cdr3_aa: CASSPPGMRGTGELFF
cdr3_nt: TGTGCCAGCAGCCCTCCCGGAATGCGGGGGACCGGGGAGCTGTTTTTT

d_call: .
v_call: TRBV7-2
clone_size: .
j_call: TRBJ2-7
cdr3_aa: CASSSGGTGAYEQYF
cdr3_nt: TGTGCCAGCAGCTCCGGAGGGACTGGAGCCTACGAGCAGTACTTC

d_call: TRBD1
v_call: TRBV5-6
clone_size: .
j_call: TRBJ1-2
cdr3_aa: CASSPGGFNYGYTF
cdr3_nt: TGTGCCAGCAGCCCAGGGGGCTTTAATTATGGCTACACCTTC

d_call: TRBD2
v_call: TRBV7-9
clone_size: .
j_call: TRBJ2-1
cdr3_aa: CASSFRPGLAEGYNEQFF
cdr3_nt: TGTGCCAGCAGCTTCAGACCGGGACTAGCGGAGGGATACAATGAGCAGTTCTTC

d_call: .
v_call: TRBV19
clone_size: once
j_call: TRBJ1-3
cdr3_aa: CASLETAGTIYF
cdr3_nt: TGTGCCAGTCTGGAGACCGCGGGCACCATATATTTT

d_call: .
v_call: TRBV19
clone_size: .
j_call: TRBJ1-2
cdr3_aa: CASSPGGNYGYTF
cdr3_nt: TGTGCCAGTAGCCCGGGGGGGAACTATGGCTACACCTTC

d_call: TRBD1
v_call: TRBV7-2
clone_size: .
j_call: TRBJ1-1
cdr3_aa: CASSLGTGEAFF
cdr3_nt: TGTGCCAGCAGTCTTGGGACAGGTGAAGCTTTCTTT

d_call: .
v_call: TRBV6-5
clone_size: .
j_call: TRBJ2-1
cdr3_aa: CASRYRYNEQFF
cdr3_nt: TGTGCCAGCCGGTATCGCTACAATGAGCAGTTCTTC

d_call: TRBD2
v_call: TRBV6-2/TRBV6-3
clone_size: .
j_call: TRBJ2-3
cdr3_aa: CASSYSVGLAGGSDTQYF
cdr3_nt: TGTGCCAGCAGTTACTCCGTGGGACTAGCGGGAGGTTCAGATACGCAGTATTTT

d_call: .
v_call: TRBV19
clone_size: .
j_call: TRBJ2-2
cdr3_aa: CASRGAAANTGELFF
cdr3_nt: TGTGCCAGTAGAGGGGCCGCGGCGAACACCGGGGAGCTGTTTTTT

d_call: .
v_call: TRBV6-6
clone_size: once
j_call: TRBJ1-3
cdr3_aa: CASSSRGNTIYF
cdr3_nt: TGTGCCAGCAGTTCCCGGGGAAACACCATATATTTT